The T cell receptor (beta chain) under discussion was sequenced for a study of CD8+CD57+ T cells in acquired aplastic anemia. Points from the study as a whole: Twenty-nine sequences, all CD8+ CDR3, were shared between patients and controls. Patients and healthy controls showed no significant CD8+ Simpson's diversity difference.

Germline values: CDR1 SGHDN, CDR2 FVKESK. The CDR3 totals 20 residues. The use of genomic DNA as template underpinned the TCR beta VDJ and CDR3 profiling. MiXCR, run by TCRdb on the reads, gives a single entry per CDR3 protein. The sample carries 150,000 to 200,000 distinct CDR3 sequences, around 48% recorded once. All sequencing subjects had displayed CD8+CD57+ cell expansion on flow cytometry. As a group, the patients uniformly had severe acquired aplastic anemia. Sampling of blood occurred while the patients had still received no therapy. Concerning this clonotype: Its antigen is not identified. The junction shows a germline mismatch at one end, possibly a read error.

The source material was sorted CD4+, CD8+, or CD8+CD57+ T cells (not recorded which) from PBMCs. The rearrangement uses TRBV14 and TRBJ2-2; TRBD2 matches at 11 bases. This receptor was identified in a human donor with aplastic anemia. This chain's CDR3 is CACSQINRQTSGTNTGELFF. CDR3 bases: TGTGCCTGCAGCCAAATTAACAGACAGACTAGCGGGACGAACACCGGGGAGCTGTTTTTT. Based on the CDR3 plus reference TRBV14 and TRBJ2-2, the full variable domain is EAGVTQFPSHSVIEKGQTVTLRCDPISGHDNLYWYRRVMGKEIKFLLHFVKESKQDESGMPNNRFLAERTGGTYSTLKVQPAELEDSGVYFCACSQINRQTSGTNTGELFFGEGSRLTVL.